The present TCR beta chain was sequenced within a study of T cells after yellow fever vaccination. Study summary: Preparation of the low-cell-number fractions used SMART-Seq v4 Ultra Low Input.

Study-wide results and limits: Most clones from primary vaccination resurfaced after the booster (under 97% CD4, approximately 88% CD8).

The table lists this clonotype with many counts. Its antigen is unidentified. This CDR3 has 15 residues. Generation of TCR cDNA used 5'RACE template switching (which added a universal primer site and UMIs). TCRdb processed the 5' RACE reads anew with MiXCR; each CDR3 protein has one entry. The sample lists about 68,000 distinct CDR3 sequences; 6.5% were seen once. Sequenced material: CD8+ T cells sorted from PBMCs, taken more than 35 days after the first yellow fever vaccination. This receptor was taken from a man younger than 35 who received the YFV17D yellow fever vaccine. The chain combines TRBV21-1 with TRBJ1-1; the table's TRBD1 call for D was not verified on the DNA. TRBV21-1 is a documented pseudogene. The CDR3 reads CASANRGQRAPNSFF. Written as DNA, the CDR3 is TGTGCCAGCGCGAACAGGGGGCAGCGGGCTCCCAATTCTTTCTTT.